The entry that follows covers one T cell receptor (beta chain) sequence. This entry is derived from a study of blood T cell repertoires in COVID-19. Study summary: Sites across the United States, Italy and Spain contributed samples from acute and convalescent COVID-19.

TCRdb's copy holds only in-frame clones and misses some; the assay was immunoSEQ multiplex PCR. This table has 90,000 to 120,000 clones, approximately 62% appearing once. The TCR originated in a man of 80 years or more with acute or convalescent COVID-19. Sequenced material: peripheral blood.

The CDR3 DNA follows: TGTGCCAAGGACACTAGCAATCAGCCCCAGCATTTT. Translation gives CAKDTSNQPQHF. V and J are TRBV6-5 and TRBJ1-5; possible D gene TRBD1, 5 bases. CDR3 size: 12 residues. Germline V CDR1 and CDR2: MNHEY, SVGAGI. V lost 10 bases and J lost 0, with 7 bases in between.